The rows below give T cell receptor beta chains drawn from one sample of a study of beta chain features in type 1 diabetes. Only in-frame clones appear in the TCRdb table, and some are missing; sequencing was by immunoSEQ multiplex PCR. This sample has about half a million clones, with 10% to 12% found just once. The specimen was naive CD4+ T cells from blood. These receptors originate from a woman between 18 and 29 years old in good health. Each CDR3 is given with its conserved first and last residue. The order of the fields is J gene, D gene, V gene, clone size, CDR3 DNA, CDR3 protein. The D gene is left open where the match is weak. Size values are once, few and many counts, or a class for expanded clones, and some rows have none.

>TRBJ1-6|NA|TRBV5-1|NA
TGCGCCAGCAGCTTGGATGCAAATTCACCCCTCCACTTT
CASSLDANSPLHF
>TRBJ2-1|TRBD2|TRBV4-2|once
TGTGCCAGCAGCCAGGTAGCGGGGGGGCGGAATGAGCAGTTCTTC
CASSQVAGGRNEQFF
>TRBJ2-1|NA|TRBV11-2|NA
TGTGCCAGCAGCACGCCTCGAGGGGGTGCCTACAATGAGCAGTTCTTC
CASSTPRGGAYNEQFF
>TRBJ1-2|NA|TRBV7-9|few
TGTGCCAGCCAAGGCCCCAACTATGGCTACACCTTC
CASQGPNYGYTF
>TRBJ1-2|NA|TRBV4-1|NA
TGCGCCAGCAGCCAAGTCATCGGACACCTCTATGGCTACACCTTC
CASSQVIGHLYGYTF
>TRBJ2-1|NA|TRBV28|few
TGTGCCAGCAGTACCCTATGGGGACATGAGCAGTTCTTC
CASSTLWGHEQFF
>TRBJ2-5|NA|TRBV6-5|few
TGTGCCAGCAGTTACCGAACAGGGTTCCAAGAGACCCAGTACTTC
CASSYRTGFQETQYF
>TRBJ1-1|TRBD1|TRBV18|NA
TGTGCCAGCTCACCAGGGACAGAGCTTGAAGCTTTCTTT
CASSPGTELEAFF
>TRBJ1-2|NA|TRBV28|NA
TGTGCCAGCAGTTTTGGCAGAGGCTACACCTTC
CASSFGRGYTF
>TRBJ2-3|TRBD2|TRBV25-1|few
TGTGCCAGCAGTGATGTTAGGGCTAGCGGGTTGACGCAGTATTTT
CASSDVRASGLTQYF
>TRBJ2-3|TRBD1|TRBV6-5|NA
TGTGCCAGCAGCCAACGACAGGGGGGCACAGATACGCAGTATTTT
CASSQRQGGTDTQYF
>TRBJ1-2|NA|TRBV6-5|once
TGTGCCAGCAGTTACTCATACGGGCACTATGGCTACACCTTC
CASSYSYGHYGYTF
>TRBJ2-4|NA|TRBV14|NA
TGTGCCAGCAGCCAGGGGCCCGTAGCCAAAAACATTCAGTACTTC
CASSQGPVAKNIQYF
>TRBJ1-3|NA|TRBV7-6|few
TGTGCCAGCAGCTTATTCCGGGACACCATATATTTT
CASSLFRDTIYF
>TRBJ1-1|NA|TRBV7-9|NA
TGTGCCAGCAGCTCCCAGGAGAACACTGAAGCTTTCTTT
CASSSQENTEAFF
>TRBJ2-1|TRBD2|TRBV14|NA
TGTGCCAGCAGCCAAGGAGGGACTAGCGGGAGCTTCTACAATGAGCAGTTCTTC
CASSQGGTSGSFYNEQFF
>TRBJ2-2|TRBD1|TRBV29-1|few
TGCAGCGTTCGGGCGGACAGGGCGAGCGGGGAGCTGTTTTTT
CSVRADRASGELFF